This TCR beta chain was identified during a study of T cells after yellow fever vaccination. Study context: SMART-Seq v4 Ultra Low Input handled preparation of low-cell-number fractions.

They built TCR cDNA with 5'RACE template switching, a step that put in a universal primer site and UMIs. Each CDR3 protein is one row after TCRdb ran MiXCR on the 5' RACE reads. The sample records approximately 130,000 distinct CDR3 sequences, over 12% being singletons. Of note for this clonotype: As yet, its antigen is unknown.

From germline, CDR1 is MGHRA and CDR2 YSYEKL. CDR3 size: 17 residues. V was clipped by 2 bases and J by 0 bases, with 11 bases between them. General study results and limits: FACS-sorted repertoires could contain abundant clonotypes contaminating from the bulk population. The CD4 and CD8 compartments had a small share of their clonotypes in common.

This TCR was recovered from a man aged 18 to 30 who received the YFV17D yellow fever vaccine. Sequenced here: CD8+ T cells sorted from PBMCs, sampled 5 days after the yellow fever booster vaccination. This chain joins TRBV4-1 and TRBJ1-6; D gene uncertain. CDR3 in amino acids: CASSQLASRSYNSPLHF. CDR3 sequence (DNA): TGCGCCAGCAGCCAACTGGCCTCTCGCTCCTATAATTCACCCCTCCACTTT.